This is a list of T cell receptor beta chains from one sample in a study of blood T cell repertoires in COVID-19. The assay was immunoSEQ multiplex PCR, and TCRdb's table has in-frame clones only and misses some. Of about 180,000 clones in the sample, roughly 89% are singletons; the top ten hold approximately 2.5%. The source material was PBMCs or T cells enriched from blood (not recorded which). These receptors were obtained from a woman aged 40-49 years with acute COVID-19. CDR3s include the opening cysteine and the closing phenylalanine or tryptophan. The D gene is left open where the match is weak. The listing skips clone size in some rows; elsewhere it reads once, few, many or a size class.

d_gene | j_gene | abundance | v_gene | CDR3nt | CDR3aa
TRBD1 | TRBJ2-2 | . | TRBV7-8 | TGTGCCAGCAGCTTTTATGAGGGGGCGGGTACCGGGGAGCTGTTTTTT | CASSFYEGAGTGELFF
. | TRBJ1-3 | . | TRBV28 | TGTGCCAGCAGTTTTCCCAACTCTGGAAACACCATATATTTT | CASSFPNSGNTIYF
TRBD1 | TRBJ1-6 | . | TRBV6-1 | TGTGCCAGCAGTGATGACAGGGAGAATTCACCCCTCCACTTT | CASSDDRENSPLHF
TRBD1 | TRBJ1-1 | . | TRBV5-6 | TGTGCCAGCAGCCCGGACAGGGGGCTGAACACTGAAGCTTTCTTT | CASSPDRGLNTEAFF
TRBD1 | TRBJ1-1 | . | TRBV30 | TGTGCCTGGGGCAAGGGGGCAAGCACTGAAGCTTTCTTT | CAWGKGASTEAFF
TRBD2 | TRBJ2-2 | . | TRBV2 | TGTGCCAGCAGTCGGCTGGCGGGAGTTGGCACCGGGGAGCTGTTTTTT | CASSRLAGVGTGELFF
. | TRBJ1-4 | . | TRBV5-5 | TGTGCCAGCAGCTACTTGGGCCCGGGGGGTGAAAAACTGTTTTTT | CASSYLGPGGEKLFF
TRBD2 | TRBJ2-7 | once | TRBV15 | TGTGCCACCAGCAGAGATTCGGCGGGAGGCTACGAGCAGTACTTC | CATSRDSAGGYEQYF
. | TRBJ1-1 | . | TRBV12-3/TRBV12-4 | TGTGCCAGCAGTTCAGGGGTCCCTGAAGCTTTCTTT | CASSSGVPEAFF
TRBD1 | TRBJ2-7 | . | TRBV18 | TGTGCCAGCTCAGGGACCGGGACAGACTACTACGAGCAGTACTTC | CASSGTGTDYYEQYF
TRBD2 | TRBJ2-3 | . | TRBV7-9 | TGTGCCAGCAGCTTAGTCGGACTAGCGGGAGGCGATACGCAGTATTTT | CASSLVGLAGGDTQYF
. | TRBJ1-5 | . | TRBV6-2/TRBV6-3 | TGTGCCAGCAGTTACACAAGAGGCCCTTGGGAGCCCCAGCATTTT | CASSYTRGPWEPQHF
. | TRBJ1-6 | . | TRBV19 | TGTGCCAGTAGGCCCCAGGTACAGGCGAATTCACCCCTCCACTTT | CASRPQVQANSPLHF
TRBD1 | TRBJ2-2 | once | TRBV9 | TGTGCCAGCAGCCCCCGAACCGGGACAGTGAACACCGGGGAGCTGTTTTTT | CASSPRTGTVNTGELFF
TRBD2 | TRBJ2-7 | . | TRBV7-8 | TGTGCCAGCCGAGGGACTAGTGGGACGTACGAGCAGTACTTC | CASRGTSGTYEQYF
. | TRBJ1-6 | . | TRBV18 | TGTGCCAGCTCACAAGGGGGTCTCGATAATTCACCCCTCCACTTT | CASSQGGLDNSPLHF
. | TRBJ2-3 | . | TRBV13 | TGTGCCAGCAGCTTAGCGGGAGCAGTCTCAGATACGCAGTATTTT | CASSLAGAVSDTQYF
TRBD2 | TRBJ2-1 | . | TRBV15 | TGTGCCACCAGCAGGGGGGGGAGCAATGAGCAGTTCTTC | CATSRGGSNEQFF
. | TRBJ1-2 | . | TRBV6-5 | TGTGCCAGCAGTCGACAGGCTAGTTATGGCTACACCTTC | CASSRQASYGYTF
TRBD2 | TRBJ2-2 | . | TRBV12-3/TRBV12-4 | TGTGCCAGCAGTCCCCGGGAGGGCGGGGAGCTGTTTTTT | CASSPREGGELFF
TRBD1 | TRBJ2-2 | . | TRBV9 | TGTGCCAGCAGCGCGTCGCAGGGGGCGAGAACCGGGGAGCTGTTTTTT | CASSASQGARTGELFF
. | TRBJ2-7 | . | TRBV30 | TGTGCCTGGAGTCCGGTTCGGGGGTCCCTTCTCGAGCAGTACTTC | CAWSPVRGSLLEQYF
TRBD2 | TRBJ2-1 | . | TRBV5-1 | TGCGCCAGCAGCCAAAACCCTAGCGGGGGGGGGAACAATGAGCAGTTCTTC | CASSQNPSGGGNNEQFF
TRBD1 | TRBJ1-1 | . | TRBV5-1 | TGCGCCAGCAGCCGGGACAGGGATTTCGCTGAAGCTTTCTTT | CASSRDRDFAEAFF
. | TRBJ2-6 | once | TRBV19 | TGTGCCAGTAGTGAACAGGGTTATGGGACTGGGGCCAACGTCCTGACTTTC | CASSEQGYGTGANVLTF
TRBD1 | TRBJ2-2 | . | TRBV4-3 | TGCGCCAGCAGCCATTACTGGACAGGGTCGAACACCGGGGAGCTGTTTTTT | CASSHYWTGSNTGELFF
. | TRBJ1-2 | . | TRBV7-2 | TGTGCCAGCAGCTTAGATTCAGGGGTGGTAGATGGCTACACCTTC | CASSLDSGVVDGYTF
. | TRBJ1-1 | . | TRBV6-5 | TGTGCCAGCAGTCAGACACCGAACACTGAAGCTTTCTTT | CASSQTPNTEAFF
TRBD2 | TRBJ2-5 | . | TRBV18 | TGTGCCAGCTCAGTTACTAGCGGGAGGGCCGTGGAGACCCAGTACTTC | CASSVTSGRAVETQYF